This T cell receptor (beta chain) originates from a study of spatial heterogeneity in lung cancer. Study at large: Detected beta-chain sequences consistently exceeded alpha-chain sequences.

Time point of the sample: sample taken at primary tumor resection. Whole RNA came from tumor, nontumor lung or frozen PBMC and was sequenced without being sorted. CDR1 and CDR2 (germline): MNHEY, SVGAGI. Between the trimmed V and J ends, which lost 8 bases and 4 bases, there was a span of 20 bases. The CDR3 runs to 15 residues. At least ten counts were recorded for this clonotype. MiXCR, run by TCRdb on the 5' RACE reads, gives a single entry per CDR3 protein. The data contain roughly 16,000 distinct CDR3 sequences, 20% to 25% of them singletons. The V call is TRBV6-5, the J call TRBJ2-5, with D perhaps matching TRBD2 (5 bases). The receptor comes from a female donor with early-stage non-small cell lung cancer. Sequencing was performed on PBMCs, taken at surgery. The CDR3 loop reads CASCGVGEARETQYF. The CDR3 DNA reads TGTGCCAGCTGTGGCGTGGGAGAGGCGAGAGAGACCCAGTACTTC.